The T cell receptor (beta chain) under discussion was sequenced for a study of T cell responses to AZD1222 COVID-19 vaccine. Study context: It was second doses at about 4 or about 12 weeks that were pooled.

Regarding this clone: One end of the junction is discordant with germline, which a read error may explain.

Germline V gene sequence: CDR1 SEHNR, CDR2 FQNEAQ (reference sequence). The CDR3 consists of 16 residues. This table comes from immunoSEQ multiplex PCR, and its TCRdb copy is limited to in-frame clones, with some not included. The data hold approximately 120,000 clones, with 90% to 95% observed a single time. V and J are TRBV7-9 and TRBJ2-2; D is perhaps TRBD2 (5 bases). Specimen: peripheral blood, collected on day 0 of AZD1222 vaccination. This TCR came from an adult in good health. The CDR3 reads CASSLKWTGNAGELFF. The CDR3 region has the DNA TGTGCCAGCAGCTTAAAATGGACGGGGAACGCCGGGGAGCTGTTTTTT.